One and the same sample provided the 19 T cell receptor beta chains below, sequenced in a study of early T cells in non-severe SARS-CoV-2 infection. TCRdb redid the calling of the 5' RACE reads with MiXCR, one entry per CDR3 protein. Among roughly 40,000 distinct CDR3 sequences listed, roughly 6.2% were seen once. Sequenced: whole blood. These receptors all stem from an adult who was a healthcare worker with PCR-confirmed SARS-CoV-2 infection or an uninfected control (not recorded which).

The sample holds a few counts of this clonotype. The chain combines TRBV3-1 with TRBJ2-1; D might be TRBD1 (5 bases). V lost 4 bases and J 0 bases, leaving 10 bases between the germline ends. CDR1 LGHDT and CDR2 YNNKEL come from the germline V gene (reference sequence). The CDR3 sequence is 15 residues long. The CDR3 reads CASSLTDSSYNEQFF. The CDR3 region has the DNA TGTGCCAGCAGCCTGACAGATAGCTCCTACAATGAGCAGTTCTTC.

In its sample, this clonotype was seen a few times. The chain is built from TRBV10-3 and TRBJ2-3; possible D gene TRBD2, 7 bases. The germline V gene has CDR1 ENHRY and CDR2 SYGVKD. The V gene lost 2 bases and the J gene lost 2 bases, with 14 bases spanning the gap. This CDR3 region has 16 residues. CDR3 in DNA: TGTGCCATCAGTGAGAAGGCGGGGGCCGTCACAGATACGCAGTATTTT. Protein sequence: CAISEKAGAVTDTQYF.

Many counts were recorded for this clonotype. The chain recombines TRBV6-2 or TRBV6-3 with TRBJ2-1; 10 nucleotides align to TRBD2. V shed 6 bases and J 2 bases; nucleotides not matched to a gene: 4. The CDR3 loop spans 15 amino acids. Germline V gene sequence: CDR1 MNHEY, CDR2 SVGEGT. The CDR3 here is CASRQLAGAYNEQFF. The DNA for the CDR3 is TGTGCCAGCAGACAGCTAGCGGGGGCCTACAATGAGCAGTTCTTC.

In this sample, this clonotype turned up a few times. CDR3 amino acids: CASSLRDSIPKNIQYF. For the CDR3, the DNA is TGTGCCAGCAGTTTACGAGACAGCATTCCCAAAAACATTCAGTACTTC. This rearrangement joins TRBV28 to TRBJ2-4; perhaps TRBD1 as D (5 bases). This CDR3 comprises 16 residues. V lost 2 bases and J lost 2, with 13 bases in between. Germline CDR1 MDHEN, CDR2 SYDVKM.

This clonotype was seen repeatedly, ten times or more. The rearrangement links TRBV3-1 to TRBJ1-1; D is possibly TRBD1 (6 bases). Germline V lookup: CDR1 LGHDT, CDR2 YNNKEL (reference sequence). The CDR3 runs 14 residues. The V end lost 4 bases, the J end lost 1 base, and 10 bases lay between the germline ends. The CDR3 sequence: CASSPGTPNTEAFF. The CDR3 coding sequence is TGTGCCAGCAGCCCCGGGACACCGAACACTGAAGCTTTCTTT.

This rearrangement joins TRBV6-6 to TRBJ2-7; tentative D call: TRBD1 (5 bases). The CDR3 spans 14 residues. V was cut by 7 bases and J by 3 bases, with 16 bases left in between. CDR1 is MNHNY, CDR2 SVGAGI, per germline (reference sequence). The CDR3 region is CASTSGFEDYEQYF. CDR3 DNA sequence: TGTGCCAGCACCTCAGGGTTCGAAGACTACGAGCAGTACTTC.

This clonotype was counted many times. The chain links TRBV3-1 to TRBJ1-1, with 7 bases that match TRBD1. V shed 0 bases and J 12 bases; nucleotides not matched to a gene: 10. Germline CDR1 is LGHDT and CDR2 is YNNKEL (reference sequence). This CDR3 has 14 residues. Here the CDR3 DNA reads TGTGCCAGCAGCCAAGAACAGGGGCTCGAAATGACTTTCTTT. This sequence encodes CASSQEQGLEMTFF. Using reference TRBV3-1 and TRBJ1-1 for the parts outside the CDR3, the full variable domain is DTAVSQTPKYLVTQMGNDKSIKCEQNLGHDTMYWYKQDSKKFLKIMFSYNNKELIINETVPNRFSPKSPDKAHLNLHINSLELGDSAVYFCASSQEQGLEMTFFGQGTRLTVV.

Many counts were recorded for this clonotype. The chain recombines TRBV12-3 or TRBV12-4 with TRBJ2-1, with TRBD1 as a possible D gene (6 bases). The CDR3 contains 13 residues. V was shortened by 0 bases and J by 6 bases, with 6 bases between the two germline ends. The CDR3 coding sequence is TGTGCCAGCAGTTTAGCAGGGGGCAATGAGCAGTTCTTC. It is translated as CASSLAGGNEQFF.

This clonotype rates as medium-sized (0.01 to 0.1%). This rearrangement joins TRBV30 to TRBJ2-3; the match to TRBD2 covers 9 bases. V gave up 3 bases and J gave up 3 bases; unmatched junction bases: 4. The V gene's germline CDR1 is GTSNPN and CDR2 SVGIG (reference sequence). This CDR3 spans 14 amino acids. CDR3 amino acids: CAWREAGGTDTQYF. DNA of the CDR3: TGTGCCTGGAGGGAAGCGGGGGGTACAGATACGCAGTATTTT.

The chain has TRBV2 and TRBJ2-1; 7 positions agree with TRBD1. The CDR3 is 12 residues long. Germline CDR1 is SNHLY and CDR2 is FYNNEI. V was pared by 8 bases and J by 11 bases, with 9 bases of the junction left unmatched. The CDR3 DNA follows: TGTGCCAGCCATCAGGGGGACAAGAAGCAGTTCTTC. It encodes CASHQGDKKQFF.

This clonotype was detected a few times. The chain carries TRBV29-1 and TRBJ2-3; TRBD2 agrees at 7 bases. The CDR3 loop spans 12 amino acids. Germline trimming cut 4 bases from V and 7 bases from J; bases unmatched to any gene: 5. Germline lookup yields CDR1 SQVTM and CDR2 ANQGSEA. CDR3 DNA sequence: TGCAGCGTTGCGGCGGGGGAGTATACGCAGTATTTT. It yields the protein CSVAAGEYTQYF.

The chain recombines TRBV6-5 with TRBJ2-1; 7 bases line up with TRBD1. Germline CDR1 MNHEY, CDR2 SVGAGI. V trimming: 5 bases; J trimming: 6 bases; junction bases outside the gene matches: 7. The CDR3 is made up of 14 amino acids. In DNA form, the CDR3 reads TGTGCCAGCAGTGACCCGGGACAGAGCAATGAGCAGTTCTTC. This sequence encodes CASSDPGQSNEQFF.

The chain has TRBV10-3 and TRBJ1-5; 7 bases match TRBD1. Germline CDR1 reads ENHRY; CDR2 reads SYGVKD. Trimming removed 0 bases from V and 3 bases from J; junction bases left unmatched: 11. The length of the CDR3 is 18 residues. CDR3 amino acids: CAISESKHGGQNNQPQHF. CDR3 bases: TGTGCCATCAGTGAGTCGAAGCATGGGGGACAGAACAATCAGCCCCAGCATTTT.

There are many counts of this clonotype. This chain's CDR3 is CASSVGGTGQETQYF. CDR3 sequence (DNA): TGTGCCAGCAGCGTCGGTGGGACAGGTCAAGAGACCCAGTACTTC. This rearrangement joins TRBV9 to TRBJ2-5; 8 bases fit TRBD1. The trim removed 2 bases at V and 2 bases at J, leaving 5 bases unmatched. Per the germline V gene, CDR1 is SGDLS and CDR2 is YYNGEE. This CDR3 spans 15 amino acids. Full variable domain (rest looked up from reference TRBV9 and TRBJ2-5): DSGVTQTPKHLITATGQRVTLRCSPRSGDLSVYWYQQSLDQGLQFLIQYYNGEERAKGNILERFSAQQFPDLHSELNLSSLELGDSALYFCASSVGGTGQETQYFGPGTRLLVL.

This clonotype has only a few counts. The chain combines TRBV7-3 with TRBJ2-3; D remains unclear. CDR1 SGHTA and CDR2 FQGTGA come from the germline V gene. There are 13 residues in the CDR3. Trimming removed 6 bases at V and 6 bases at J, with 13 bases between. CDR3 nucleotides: TGTGCCAGCAGTTCCCTTGGTGGTGATACGCAGTATTTT. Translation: CASSSLGGDTQYF.

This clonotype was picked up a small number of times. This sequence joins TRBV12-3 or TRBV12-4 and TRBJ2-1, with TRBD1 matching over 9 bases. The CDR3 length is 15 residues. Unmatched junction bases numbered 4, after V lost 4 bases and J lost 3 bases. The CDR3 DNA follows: TGTGCCAGCAGTTACGGGACAGGGTTCTACAATGAGCAGTTCTTC. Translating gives CASSYGTGFYNEQFF.

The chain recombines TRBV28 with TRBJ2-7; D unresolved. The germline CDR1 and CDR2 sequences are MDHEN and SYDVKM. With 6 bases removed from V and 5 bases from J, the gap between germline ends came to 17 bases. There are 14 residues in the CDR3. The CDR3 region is CASRKPGPSDEQYF. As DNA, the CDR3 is TGTGCCAGCAGAAAACCCGGACCCTCAGACGAGCAGTACTTC. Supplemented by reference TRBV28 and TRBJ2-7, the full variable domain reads DVKVTQSSRYLVKRTGEKVFLECVQDMDHENMFWYRQDPGLGLRLIYFSYDVKMKEKGDIPEGYSVSREKKERFSLILESASTNQTSMYLCASRKPGPSDEQYFGPGTRLTVT.

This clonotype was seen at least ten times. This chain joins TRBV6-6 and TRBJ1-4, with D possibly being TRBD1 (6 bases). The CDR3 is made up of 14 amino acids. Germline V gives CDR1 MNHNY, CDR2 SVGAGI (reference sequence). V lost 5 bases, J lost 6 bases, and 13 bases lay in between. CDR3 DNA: TGTGCCAGCAGTAAACAGGGTTGGGATGAAAAACTGTTTTTT. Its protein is CASSKQGWDEKLFF.

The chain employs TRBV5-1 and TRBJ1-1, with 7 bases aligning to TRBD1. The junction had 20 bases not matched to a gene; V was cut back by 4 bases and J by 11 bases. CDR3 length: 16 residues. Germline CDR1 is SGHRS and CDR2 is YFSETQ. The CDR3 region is CASSPGTAKGPGGAFF. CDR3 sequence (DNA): TGCGCCAGCAGCCCTGGGACAGCCAAGGGCCCCGGGGGCGCTTTCTTT.